This is a list of T cell receptor beta chains from one sample in a study of T cell responses to AZD1222 COVID-19 vaccine. Generated by immunoSEQ multiplex PCR, the TCRdb table keeps only in-frame clones and is missing some. The top ten clones hold 14% of a sample with fewer than 100,000 clones, approximately 84% of them seen once. Sequencing used peripheral blood, obtained 28 days after the second AZD1222 dose. These receptors all come from an adult who received the AZD1222 COVID-19 vaccine. The CDR3 runs from the conserved cysteine through the conserved F or W. Each record gives: D gene, J gene, V gene, clone size, CDR3 DNA, CDR3 protein. D genes are given only for firm matches. The listing skips clone size in some rows; elsewhere it reads once, few, many or a size class.

-	TRBJ1-1	TRBV5-1	-	TGCGCCAGCAGCGTTGAGGGCCCTACTACCACTGAAGCTTTCTTT	CASSVEGPTTTEAFF
TRBD1	TRBJ2-3	TRBV10-3	-	TGTGCCATCACCGCATCCAGGGGGCCTAGAGATACGCAGTATTTT	CAITASRGPRDTQYF
-	TRBJ1-5	TRBV19	few	TGTGCCAGCTGTTACGGGCCAAATTATAGCAATCAGCCCCAGCATTTT	CASCYGPNYSNQPQHF
-	TRBJ2-3	TRBV7-3	-	TGTGCCAGCAGCCCCGTCGGGTCTAGTACAGATACGCAGTATTTT	CASSPVGSSTDTQYF
TRBD2	TRBJ2-1	TRBV6-1	-	TGTGCCAGCAGTCACCTACCGGGACTAGCCAATGAGCAGTTCTTC	CASSHLPGLANEQFF
-	TRBJ2-7	TRBV27	-	TGTGCCAGCAGATCCCAGGGTTATAGCTCCTACGAGCAGTACTTC	CASRSQGYSSYEQYF
-	TRBJ2-1	TRBV11-2	-	TGTGCCAGCAGCTTAGATGGAAGCAATGAGCAGTTCTTC	CASSLDGSNEQFF
-	TRBJ1-5	TRBV21-1	once	TGTGCCAGCAGCTTACGACAGGCCCCCGTGCATGGCAATCAGCCCCAGCATTTT	CASSLRQAPVHGNQPQHF
-	TRBJ1-4	TRBV6-5	-	TGTGCCAGCCATGATCCGGGAACCCATGAAAAACTGTTTTTT	CASHDPGTHEKLFF
-	TRBJ1-4	TRBV12-3/TRBV12-4	-	TGTGCCAGCAGGGCCTATGGCAATGAAAAACTGTTTTTT	CASRAYGNEKLFF
-	TRBJ1-1	TRBV3-1/TRBV3-2	-	TGTGCCAGCAGCCAAGCGAACAGGGTCACTGAAGCTTTCTTT	CASSQANRVTEAFF
-	TRBJ1-3	TRBV6-5	-	TGTGCCAGTCAAAGGGGGGTAGGAAACACCATATATTTT	CASQRGVGNTIYF
-	TRBJ1-2	TRBV5-1	-	TGCGCCAGCAGCTTGGATCAGGGTAACTATGGCTACACCTTC	CASSLDQGNYGYTF
TRBD1	TRBJ2-2	TRBV5-1	few	TGCGCCAGCAGCTTCAAGGTGGGACAGGGGCTGGCCGGGGAGCTGTTTTTT	CASSFKVGQGLAGELFF
-	TRBJ2-1	TRBV5-4	-	TGTGCCAGCCGAGCGAGCACCTACAATGAGCAGTTCTTC	CASRASTYNEQFF
-	TRBJ2-1	TRBV9	-	TGTGCCAGCAGCGCCACGCCGGGGGCTATCGATGAGCAGTTCTTC	CASSATPGAIDEQFF
-	TRBJ1-1	TRBV2	-	TGTGCCAGCAGTGAAGGTAGGTGGAGCACTGAAGCTTTCTTT	CASSEGRWSTEAFF
-	TRBJ1-2	TRBV9	once	TGTGCCAGCAGGAAGGGGGGGTTTGGCTATGGCTACACCTTC	CASRKGGFGYGYTF
-	TRBJ2-7	TRBV19	once	TGTGCCAGTAGTATAGGCCAGGGATTGGTCGAGCAGTACTTC	CASSIGQGLVEQYF
-	TRBJ1-1	TRBV7-8	-	TGTGCCAGCAGCTTAGAACTGAACACTGAAGCTTTCTTT	CASSLELNTEAFF
-	TRBJ1-2	TRBV19	-	TGTGCCAGTAGTAACGTGCAGGCGACTAACTATGGCTACACCTTC	CASSNVQATNYGYTF
-	TRBJ2-3	TRBV29-1	-	TGCAGCGTAGCGGAAGATACGCAGTATTTT	CSVAEDTQYF
-	TRBJ1-2	TRBV9	once	TGTGCCAGCAGCGGGATTGGAGGCTATGGCTACACCTTC	CASSGIGGYGYTF
-	TRBJ1-3	TRBV7-8	-	TGTGCCAGCAGCTCTTATGAGAGCTCTGGAAACACCATATATTTT	CASSSYESSGNTIYF
-	TRBJ2-3	TRBV3-1/TRBV3-2	-	TGTGCCAGCAGCCAAGATCCTTTGTGGGATACGCAGTATTTT	CASSQDPLWDTQYF
-	TRBJ2-7	TRBV7-9	-	TGTGCCAGCAGCTCGACCTCCTACGAGCAGTACTTC	CASSSTSYEQYF
-	TRBJ1-1	TRBV30	-	TGTGCCTGGAGTGTTGGTCCACACTCAAACACTGAAGCTTTCTTT	CAWSVGPHSNTEAFF
TRBD1	TRBJ1-2	TRBV20-1	-	TGCAGTGCCAGTTACAGGGGGGGCTATGGCTACACCTTC	CSASYRGGYGYTF
TRBD2	TRBJ2-2	TRBV9	-	TGTGCCAGCAGCGTATTGACGGGGGGGCTAAACGGGGAGCTGTTTTTT	CASSVLTGGLNGELFF
TRBD1	TRBJ1-5	TRBV4-2	-	TGTGCCAGCAGCCAATGGACAGGGGAGATGCAGCCCCAGCATTTT	CASSQWTGEMQPQHF
TRBD1	TRBJ2-7	TRBV7-9	few	TGTGCCAGCAGGGCCGGGACAGGGGGCCTCAGTGGAGAGCAGTACTTC	CASRAGTGGLSGEQYF
TRBD1	TRBJ1-2	TRBV5-6	-	TGTGCCAGCAGCTCGGGAGCCGGGACAGGTTTCTATGGCTACACCTTC	CASSSGAGTGFYGYTF
-	TRBJ2-1	TRBV7-3	-	TGTGCCAGCAGCTTAGATCTAAAATATGAGCAGTTCTTC	CASSLDLKYEQFF
TRBD1	TRBJ1-1	TRBV5-1	-	TGCGCCAGCAGCTTACAGGGGGCGGGCACTGAAGCTTTCTTT	CASSLQGAGTEAFF
TRBD2	TRBJ2-1	TRBV7-3	-	TGTGCCAGCAGTTTGACTAGCGGGAGTCCGGGAGAGCAGTTCTTC	CASSLTSGSPGEQFF
-	TRBJ1-1	TRBV7-9	few	TGTGCCGGAACAAGAGGTGGGACTGAAGCTTTCTTT	CAGTRGGTEAFF
-	TRBJ1-2	TRBV21-1	-	TGTGCCAGCAGCAAACGAGAGGGCAGCTATGGCTACACCTTC	CASSKREGSYGYTF
-	TRBJ1-6	TRBV19	-	TGTGCCAGTACGACTGCGTTATCTTCACCCCTCCACTTT	CASTTALSSPLHF
-	TRBJ1-5	TRBV5-1	-	TGCGCCAGCAGCTCGTCAGAGGGCCAGCCCCAGCATTTT	CASSSSEGQPQHF
-	TRBJ1-3	TRBV29-1	-	TGCAGCGTTGAGGGCCAGGGTGTAAACACCATATATTTT	CSVEGQGVNTIYF
-	TRBJ1-2	TRBV5-4	-	TGTGCCAGCAGCTTGGCTGGTGTATATGGCTACACCTTC	CASSLAGVYGYTF
-	TRBJ1-3	TRBV10-3	-	TGTGCCATCAGTGAGTCTCCTGTCGACTCTGGAAACACCATATATTTT	CAISESPVDSGNTIYF
-	TRBJ1-2	TRBV21-1	-	TGTGCCAGCAGCCCCCTCGTGCGCTATGGCTACACCTTC	CASSPLVRYGYTF
-	TRBJ1-2	TRBV3-1/TRBV3-2	few	TGTGCCAGCAGCCAAGACCCCGGAGTCGCTAACTATGGCTACACCTTC	CASSQDPGVANYGYTF
TRBD1	TRBJ1-1	TRBV12-3/TRBV12-4	-	TGTGCCAGCAGACGGACAGGGGGCTTGAGGGCTTTCTTT	CASRRTGGLRAFF
-	TRBJ1-5	TRBV18	-	TGTGCCAGCTCACCACCGGGACTCAATTCGGAGCCCCAGCATTTT	CASSPPGLNSEPQHF
-	TRBJ1-1	TRBV6-6	few	TGTGCCAGCAGTTACCCTACAGGCACTGAAGCTTTCTTT	CASSYPTGTEAFF
-	TRBJ1-2	TRBV7-9	-	TGTGCCAGCAGCTTACAGGGCAACTATGGCTACACCTTC	CASSLQGNYGYTF
-	TRBJ2-5	TRBV19	few	TGTGCCAGTAGTTCCATTGACAGCCAAGAGACCCAGTACTTC	CASSSIDSQETQYF
-	TRBJ2-7	TRBV4-1	-	TGCGCCAGCAGCCAAGATCGGAGTTTGGAGCAGTACTTC	CASSQDRSLEQYF
-	TRBJ2-3	TRBV5-6	-	TGTGCCAGCAGCTTGTGGTCCGCAGATACGCAGTATTTT	CASSLWSADTQYF